Detailed here is one T cell receptor (beta chain). Its antigen is unidentified. The sample belongs to a study of cytomegalovirus exposure and HLA in healthy donors. Study-level background: There were some 120 million unique TCR beta sequences, drawn from 200 million or so T cells, in an earlier analysis.

General study results and limits: In an earlier analysis, productive rearrangement rates for most beta V segments clustered near 87% or 30%.

Researchers ran the PCR with 60 Vbeta and 13 Jbeta primers. Profiled with immunoSEQ multiplex PCR; TCRdb holds only in-frame clones, not every one. The sample has roughly 180,000 clones; about 80% are singletons. Germline V gives CDR1 SNHLY, CDR2 FYNNEI. There are 15 residues in the CDR3. Trimming at V came to 2 bases and at J to 4 bases, leaving 0 bases not matched to a gene. Sample: PBMCs. This receptor was identified in a man aged 30 to 39 in good health and CMV-seronegative. J is TRBJ2-2 and V is TRBV2, with 11 bases fitting TRBD2. The CDR3 DNA reads TGTGCCAGCAGTGAAACTAGCGGGAGCACCGGGGAGCTGTTTTTT. Protein product: CASSETSGSTGELFF.